This TCR beta chain was retrieved from a study of OX40 agonist ivuxolimab in advanced cancers. Looking at the study overall: Ivuxolimab was an agonistic, fully human IgG2 monoclonal antibody directed against OX40 (CD134), a costimulatory receptor. The paper describes the monotherapy dose-escalation part (N = 52 patients) of the phase I trial of ivuxolimab. Intravenous ivuxolimab was administered to patients every 2 weeks at six dose levels: 0.01, 0.1, 0.3, 1.5, 3 and 10 mg/kg. Prior anti-PD-1, anti-PD-L1 or anti-CTLA-4 therapy was permitted, and checkpoint inhibitors had been received by less than 45% of dose-escalation patients. Among the roughly 52 dose-escalation patients, some 20 had hepatocellular carcinoma, roughly 15 melanoma, 9 renal cell carcinoma and 9 head and neck cancer. Partial responses occurred in three dose-escalation patients, of whom one had hepatocellular carcinoma and two had cutaneous melanoma. The purpose of peripheral TCRbeta sequencing was to test whether ivuxolimab changed TCR sequence diversity and led to clonal T-cell expansion. In the dose-escalation cohort, 82.7% of patients were male, and the mean age was approximately 60 years, with a range of about 23 to 90. The study at large found these results: The antigen specificity of the clonally expanded peripheral T cells was not determined. After ivuxolimab, CD8+ T cells had more expanded clones than CD4+ T cells on average. Low levels of normalized T-cell clonal expansion were also seen in some nonresponding patients. Clonal expansion of both CD4+ and CD8+ blood T cells was observed from baseline to week 6 at doses 0.1 to 3.0 mg/kg. In the 0.1-3.0 mg/kg groups, partial responders were among the patients with the lowest normalized peripheral clonal expansion, particularly in CD8+ T cells.

The trial excluded patients who had a history of autoimmune disease or were on systemic immunosuppression. Peripheral blood for TCR sequencing was collected from all dose cohorts at baseline, on cycle 4 day 1, and on cycle 7 day 1. Samples came from an open-label, multicenter, first-in-human phase I dose-escalation trial of ivuxolimab. Adults with locally advanced or metastatic melanoma, renal cell carcinoma, hepatocellular carcinoma or head and neck squamous cell carcinoma were enrolled in the trial. Before TCR sequencing, CD4+ and CD8+ T cells were separately sorted from peripheral blood. The CDR3 measures 13 amino acids from cysteine to phenylalanine. Solely the CDR3 DNA is kept, with 39 bases framed from the first base. The germline V gene (reference sequence) gives CDR1 as SGHNT and CDR2 as YYREEE. The junction shows trimming of 4 bases on V and 6 bases on J, plus 11 bases between the germline ends.

Turning to this clone: Its specific antigen is unknown. No per-base quality is available; no much larger clone lies one base away.

Genomic DNA was extracted from sorted cells for sequencing of the TCRbeta CDR3 region. The immunoSEQ Assay was used to sequence the TCRbeta CDR3 regions. The immuneACCESS repertoire file appears here via TCRdb, limited to in-frame rearrangements. These files lack a portion of the clones; in checked studies, under half of the deficit traces to unresolved V genes, and the cause of the others is not known. The sample table lists 90,000 to 120,000 clones, approximately 90% of them with a count of one. The ten largest clones add up to roughly 1.1% of the sample. The sequenced sample was CD4+ or CD8+ T cells sorted from blood, obtained in a trial of the OX40 agonist ivuxolimab. The chain employs TRBV5-4 and TRBJ1-5, and perhaps TRBD1 as D gene, on 6 matching bases. This receptor was obtained from an adult with an advanced solid tumor such as melanoma, head and neck, liver or kidney cancer. The CDR3 here reads CASSEDRRQPQHF. The nucleotide sequence reads as follows: TGTGCCAGCAGCGAGGACAGACGTCAGCCCCAGCATTTT.